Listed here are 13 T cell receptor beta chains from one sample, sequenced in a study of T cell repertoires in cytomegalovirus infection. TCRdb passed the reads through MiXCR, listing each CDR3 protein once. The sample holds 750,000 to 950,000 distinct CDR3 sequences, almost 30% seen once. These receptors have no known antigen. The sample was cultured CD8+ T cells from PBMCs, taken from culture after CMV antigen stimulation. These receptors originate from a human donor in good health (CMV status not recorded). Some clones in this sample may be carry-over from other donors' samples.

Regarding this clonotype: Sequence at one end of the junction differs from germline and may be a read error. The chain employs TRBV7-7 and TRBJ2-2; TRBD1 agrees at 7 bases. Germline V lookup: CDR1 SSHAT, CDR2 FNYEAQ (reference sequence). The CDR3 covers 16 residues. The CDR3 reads CASSPDRDSFTGELFF. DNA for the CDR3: TGTGCTAGCAGCCCTGACCGGGACAGCTTCACCGGGGAGCTGTTTTTT.

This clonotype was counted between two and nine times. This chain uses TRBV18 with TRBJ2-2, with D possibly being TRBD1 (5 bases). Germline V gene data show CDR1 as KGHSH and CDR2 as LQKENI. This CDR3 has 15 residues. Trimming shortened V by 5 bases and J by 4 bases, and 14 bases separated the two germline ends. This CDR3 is CASSATRVRTGELFF. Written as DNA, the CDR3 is TGTGCCAGCTCAGCGACCAGGGTTCGCACCGGGGAGCTGTTTTTT.

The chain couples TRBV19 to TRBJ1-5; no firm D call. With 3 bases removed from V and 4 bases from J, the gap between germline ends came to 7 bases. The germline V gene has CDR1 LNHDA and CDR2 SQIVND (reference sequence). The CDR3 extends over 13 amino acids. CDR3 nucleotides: TGTGCCAGTAGTATGACGGGGAATCAGCCCCAGCATTTT. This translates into CASSMTGNQPQHF.

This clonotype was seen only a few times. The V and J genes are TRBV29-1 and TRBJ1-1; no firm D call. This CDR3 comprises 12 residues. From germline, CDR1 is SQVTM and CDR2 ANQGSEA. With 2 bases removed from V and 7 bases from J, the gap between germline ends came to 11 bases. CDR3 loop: CSVESEGVEAFF. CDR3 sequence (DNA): TGCAGCGTTGAATCGGAGGGCGTTGAAGCTTTCTTT.

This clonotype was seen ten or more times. The CDR3, as DNA: TGTGCCAGCAGTTTCGCGAGGGGGGGACCCATAGATAGCAATCAGCCCCAGCATTTT. Translating it yields CASSFARGGPIDSNQPQHF. This rearrangement joins TRBV12-3 or TRBV12-4 to TRBJ1-5; TRBD1 might be the D (6 bases). The CDR3 extends over 19 amino acids. Deletions cut 3 bases from V and 0 bases from J, with 21 bases between.

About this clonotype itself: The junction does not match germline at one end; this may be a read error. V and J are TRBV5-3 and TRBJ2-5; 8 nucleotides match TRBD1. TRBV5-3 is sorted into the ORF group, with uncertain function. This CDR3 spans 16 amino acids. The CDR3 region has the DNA TGTGCCAGCAGCTTGGCCCAGACAGGGGACCAAGAGACCCAGTACTTC. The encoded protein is CASSLAQTGDQETQYF.

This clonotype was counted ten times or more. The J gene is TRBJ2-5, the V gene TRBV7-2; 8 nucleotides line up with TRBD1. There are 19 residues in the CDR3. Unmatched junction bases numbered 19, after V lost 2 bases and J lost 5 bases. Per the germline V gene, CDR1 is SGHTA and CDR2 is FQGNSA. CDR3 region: CASSLPTGGDVVGLETQYF. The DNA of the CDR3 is TGTGCCAGCAGCTTACCTACAGGGGGTGACGTCGTTGGTTTGGAGACCCAGTACTTC.

The CDR3, as DNA: TGTGCCAGCAGTTTAAATCCCCAGGGCCCCTACGAGCAGTACTTC. It yields the protein CASSLNPQGPYEQYF. V and J are TRBV12-3 or TRBV12-4 and TRBJ2-7, with D possibly being TRBD1 (5 bases). V lost 2 bases and J lost 2, with 13 bases in between. The CDR3 is made up of 15 amino acids.

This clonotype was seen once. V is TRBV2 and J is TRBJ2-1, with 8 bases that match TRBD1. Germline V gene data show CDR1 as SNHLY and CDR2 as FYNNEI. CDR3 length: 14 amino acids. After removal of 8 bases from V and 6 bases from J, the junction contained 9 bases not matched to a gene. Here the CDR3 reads CASPRDRTVNEQFF. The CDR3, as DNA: TGTGCCAGCCCTCGGGACAGGACCGTCAATGAGCAGTTCTTC.

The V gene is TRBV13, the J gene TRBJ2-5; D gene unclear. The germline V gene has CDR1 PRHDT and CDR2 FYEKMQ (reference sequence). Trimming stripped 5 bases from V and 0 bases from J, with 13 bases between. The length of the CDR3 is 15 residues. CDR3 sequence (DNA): TGTGCCAGCAGCCCCCCCGGAGCGTACCAAGAGACCCAGTACTTC. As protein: CASSPPGAYQETQYF. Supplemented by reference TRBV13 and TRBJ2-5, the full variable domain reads AAGVIQSPRHLIKEKRETATLKCYPIPRHDTVYWYQQGPGQDPQFLISFYEKMQSDKGSIPDRFSAQQFSDYHSELNMSSLELGDSALYFCASSPPGAYQETQYFGPGTRLLVL.

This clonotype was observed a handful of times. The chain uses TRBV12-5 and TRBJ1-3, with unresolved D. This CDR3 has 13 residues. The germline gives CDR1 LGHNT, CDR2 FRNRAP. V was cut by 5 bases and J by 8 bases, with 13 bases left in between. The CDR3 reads CASGERPRDTIYF. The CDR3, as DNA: TGTGCTAGTGGTGAGCGACCCCGGGACACCATATATTTT.

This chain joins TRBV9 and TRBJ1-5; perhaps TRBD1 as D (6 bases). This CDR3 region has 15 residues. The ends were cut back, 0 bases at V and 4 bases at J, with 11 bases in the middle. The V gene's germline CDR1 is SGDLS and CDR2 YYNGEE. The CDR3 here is CASSVGGAPNQPQHF. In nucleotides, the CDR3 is TGTGCCAGCAGCGTAGGGGGGGCGCCGAATCAGCCCCAGCATTTT.

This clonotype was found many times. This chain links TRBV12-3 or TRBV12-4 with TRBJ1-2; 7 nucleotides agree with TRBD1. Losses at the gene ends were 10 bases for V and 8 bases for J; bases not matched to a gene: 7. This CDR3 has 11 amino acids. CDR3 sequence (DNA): TGTGCCACCGAGGGGGCGTGGGGCTACACCTTC. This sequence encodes CATEGAWGYTF.